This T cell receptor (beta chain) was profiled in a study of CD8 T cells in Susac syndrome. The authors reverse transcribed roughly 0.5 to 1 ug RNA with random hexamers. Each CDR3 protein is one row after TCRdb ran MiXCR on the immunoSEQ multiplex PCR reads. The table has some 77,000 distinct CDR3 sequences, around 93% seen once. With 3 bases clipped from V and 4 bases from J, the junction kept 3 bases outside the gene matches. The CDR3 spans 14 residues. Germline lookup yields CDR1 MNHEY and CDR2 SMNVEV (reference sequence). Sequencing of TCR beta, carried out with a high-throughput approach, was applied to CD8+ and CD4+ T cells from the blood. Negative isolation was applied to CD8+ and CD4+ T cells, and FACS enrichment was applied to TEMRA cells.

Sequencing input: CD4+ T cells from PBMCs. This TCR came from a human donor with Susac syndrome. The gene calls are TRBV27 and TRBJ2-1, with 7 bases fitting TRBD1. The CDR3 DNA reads TGTGCCAGCAGTTTGGGGACAGCGTACAATGAGCAGTTCTTC. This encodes CASSLGTAYNEQFF.